The T cell receptor beta chain under discussion was sequenced for a study of CD8 T cells in ankylosing spondylitis. Many counts were recorded for this clonotype. By quantitative 5'-RACE with molecular barcodes, the TCR beta libraries were made. TCRdb independently ran MiXCR on the 5' RACE reads; one entry per CDR3 protein. The sample consists of around 230,000 distinct CDR3 sequences, 8% to 9% of them appearing once. The V gene's germline CDR1 is MGHRA and CDR2 YSYEKL. The CDR3 length is 13 residues. The V end lost 3 bases, the J end lost 7 bases, and 9 bases lay between the germline ends. This TCR was sampled from a female donor with ankylosing spondylitis or in good health (not recorded which). The rearrangement joins TRBV4-1 to TRBJ1-4; TRBD1 might be the D (5 bases). What was sequenced was blood, either unsorted or a sorted T cell fraction (not recorded which). The CDR3 protein is CASSQQGSEKLFF. The DNA for the CDR3 is TGCGCCAGCAGCCAGCAGGGTAGTGAAAAACTGTTTTTT.